This T cell receptor beta chain was documented in a study of blood T cells in healthy people across ages. Trimming removed 0 bases from V and 5 bases from J, with 6 bases in between. The CDR3 has 14 residues. Germline loops: CDR1 SGHDT, CDR2 YYEEEE. Study conclusions and caveats: Those diversity estimates obtained from one million T cells were thought to be underestimates.

Comments on this clonotype: The antigen remains unidentified.

Alongside a J-beta primer mix, a sample-barcoded 5' primer served in a second PCR lasting roughly 6 to 11 cycles. TCRdb reanalysed the 5' RACE reads using MiXCR and keeps one entry per CDR3 protein. The sample has 550,000 to 750,000 distinct CDR3 sequences, roughly 20% seen once. This receptor was taken from an older man in good health. The sample was blood. The chain recombines TRBV5-6 with TRBJ2-6; D uncertain. CDR3 coding DNA: TGTGCCAGCAGCTTGGTTACCAGGGCCAACGTCCTGACTTTC. Translated: CASSLVTRANVLTF.